Shown below are 25 T cell receptor beta chains from a single sample sequenced in a study of shared clonotypes between healthy human individuals (dated by TCRdb to the early 2020s). Library generation was performed with the immunoSEQ multiplex PCR assay. TCRdb took this table from immuneACCESS and kept in-frame rearrangements with V and J called. Such tables lack part of the clones; where checked against another copy, unresolved V genes explain under half of the gap, and the rest is unexplained. The sample profile shows 550,000 to 600,000 clones; roughly 98% of them were found once. The ten largest account for 0.3% to 0.35% of the sample. For the CD8 naive samples, CD45RO-negative cells were positively selected for CCR7, yielding a CD45RA+CCR7+ population from which TemRA cells were excluded. Sample: naive CD8+ T cells sorted from blood. The cell subset or site label of this sample denotes: CD45RA+CCR7+. These receptors all come from a man aged 30 to 39 in good health.

The chain employs TRBV9 and TRBJ2-1; D uncertain. The germline V and J ends were trimmed by 4 bases and 5 bases, with 4 bases remaining between them. CDR3 length: 11 amino acids. The germline CDR1 and CDR2 sequences are SGDLS and YYNGEE. The CDR3 protein is CASSTNNEQFF. The DNA for the CDR3 is TGTGCCAGCAGCACAAACAATGAGCAGTTCTTC.

The chain recombines TRBV21-1 with TRBJ2-5; the table names TRBD2, a call not compared with the DNA. TRBV21-1 corresponds to a pseudogene. The CDR3 totals 14 residues. The CDR3 spells CASSKVGEEETQYF. CDR3 DNA sequence: TGTGCCAGCAGCAAAGTCGGGGAGGAAGAGACCCAGTACTTC.

The chain links TRBV18 to TRBJ1-1; tentative D call: TRBD1 (6 bases). Germline values: CDR1 KGHSH, CDR2 LQKENI. The CDR3 totals 17 residues. V was shortened by 6 bases and J by 5 bases, with 25 bases between the two germline ends. The CDR3 sequence is CASSPSGAGGLWTEAFF. Written as DNA, the CDR3 is TGTGCCAGCTCTCCCTCAGGGGCCGGGGGTTTATGGACTGAAGCTTTCTTT.

The rearrangement joins TRBV14 to TRBJ1-2; 8 bases align to TRBD1. V gave up 2 bases and J gave up 8 bases; unmatched junction bases: 4. The length of the CDR3 is 13 residues. CDR1 is SGHDN and CDR2 is FVKESK in the germline V gene. The CDR3 spells CASSQKTGAGYTF. CDR3 coding DNA: TGTGCCAGCAGCCAAAAGACAGGGGCGGGCTACACCTTC.

This clone was detected once. This rearrangement joins TRBV7-2 to TRBJ2-7; 9 bases are a match to TRBD1. The junction had 9 bases not matched to a gene; V was cut back by 6 bases and J by 6 bases. This CDR3 spans 14 amino acids. Germline CDR1 reads SGHTA; CDR2 reads FQGNSA. The CDR3 DNA sequence: TGTGCCAGCAGATACTCCACAGGGGGCGGCGAGCAGTACTTC. Translated: CASRYSTGGGEQYF.

V gene TRBV27 combines with J gene TRBJ2-3, with D possibly matching TRBD2 (5 bases). The germline V gene has CDR1 MNHEY and CDR2 SMNVEV (reference sequence). This CDR3 contains 13 residues. Trimming cost V 5 bases and J 4 bases, with 10 bases left between them. DNA for the CDR3: TGTGCCAGCAGTGTACTAGTGGCAGATACGCAGTATTTT. It specifies CASSVLVADTQYF.

V and J are TRBV7-9 and TRBJ2-1; 7 positions match TRBD2. J gave up 0 bases and V 8 bases, and 7 bases lay outside the gene matches. This CDR3 is 15 amino acids long. The germline CDR1 and CDR2 sequences are SEHNR and FQNEAQ (reference sequence). The CDR3 DNA follows: TGTGCCAGCCTCGCTAGCGGCAGCTCCTACAATGAGCAGTTCTTC. This encodes CASLASGSSYNEQFF.

The chain uses TRBV11-2 and TRBJ2-2; D is unresolved. The V gene lost 1 base and the J gene lost 2 bases, with 5 bases spanning the gap. The CDR3 loop spans 14 amino acids. CDR1 and CDR2 from the germline V gene are SGHAT and FQNNGV. CDR3 nucleotides: TGTGCCAGCAGCTTAGTTGGCAACACCGGGGAGCTGTTTTTT. Translating it yields CASSLVGNTGELFF.

This chain connects TRBV25-1 to TRBJ1-2, with D uncertain. The ends were cut back, 3 bases at V and 4 bases at J, with 15 bases in the middle. Germline CDR1 and CDR2: MGHDK and SYGVNS. The CDR3 spans 15 residues. The DNA for the CDR3 is TGTGCCAGCAGTGACTCCGGAGACACGGGCTATGGCTACACCTTC. Translation: CASSDSGDTGYGYTF.

The chain employs TRBV19 and TRBJ2-1, with TRBD2 matching over 13 bases. With V trimmed by 5 bases and J by 6 bases, 4 bases remained unmatched. Germline CDR1 reads LNHDA; CDR2 reads SQIVND (reference sequence). This CDR3 region has 15 residues. In nucleotides, the CDR3 is TGTGCCAGTAGTCCACGGACTAGCGGGAGCAATGAGCAGTTCTTC. It yields the protein CASSPRTSGSNEQFF. Supplemented by reference TRBV19 and TRBJ2-1, the full variable domain reads DGGITQSPKYLFRKEGQNVTLSCEQNLNHDAMYWYRQDPGQGLRLIYYSQIVNDFQKGDIAEGYSVSREKKESFPLTVTSAQKNPTAFYLCASSPRTSGSNEQFFGPGTRLTVL.

The gene calls are TRBV27 and TRBJ2-5, with unresolved D. Germline values: CDR1 MNHEY, CDR2 SMNVEV (reference sequence). The CDR3 sequence is 12 residues long. V was cut by 2 bases and J by 5 bases, with 6 bases left in between. CDR3 protein: CASSLHGETQYF. CDR3 coding DNA: TGTGCCAGCAGTTTACACGGGGAGACCCAGTACTTC.

The chain links TRBV11-2 to TRBJ2-7, with 8 bases lining up with TRBD2. This CDR3 comprises 14 residues. Germline CDR1 is SGHAT and CDR2 is FQNNGV. J was trimmed by 3 bases and V by 0 bases; bases with no gene match: 1. The CDR3 nucleotides read TGTGCCAGCAGCTTAGACCTAGCGGGCTACGAGCAGTACTTC. Translated: CASSLDLAGYEQYF.

This chain uses TRBV13 with TRBJ1-2; perhaps TRBD1 as D (6 bases). Germline values: CDR1 PRHDT, CDR2 FYEKMQ (reference sequence). V was clipped by 5 bases and J by 2 bases, with 18 bases between them. The CDR3 is 16 amino acids. CDR3 region: CASSRGRDTLNYGYTF. The CDR3 DNA follows: TGTGCCAGCAGCCGAGGAAGGGACACCTTAAACTATGGCTACACCTTC.

The CDR3 DNA is TGTGCCATCAGTGTACTGAGCGGGGGAAGGAGCTACAATGAGCAGTTCTTC. Protein product: CAISVLSGGRSYNEQFF. The rearrangement links TRBV10-3 to TRBJ2-1; TRBD2 matches 8 bases. The CDR3 is 17 residues long. The junction had 11 bases not matched to a gene; V was cut back by 4 bases and J by 3 bases. The germline CDR1 and CDR2 sequences are ENHRY and SYGVKD.

J is TRBJ1-1 and V is TRBV27; D is ambiguous. Germline V gives CDR1 MNHEY, CDR2 SMNVEV (reference sequence). CDR3 length equals 13 residues. V shed 6 bases and J shed 4 bases, with 12 bases lying between them. CDR3 region: CASRPLGGTEAFF. The DNA of the CDR3 is TGTGCCAGCAGACCACTGGGAGGCACTGAAGCTTTCTTT.

The chain links TRBV4-1 to TRBJ2-7; maybe TRBD2 (6 bases). V was shortened by 4 bases and J by 3 bases, with 13 bases between the two germline ends. Per the germline V gene, CDR1 is MGHRA and CDR2 is YSYEKL. The CDR3 is 14 residues long. CDR3 loop: CASSPVGLFYEQYF. The CDR3 DNA reads as TGCGCCAGCAGCCCAGTGGGACTTTTCTACGAGCAGTACTTC.

This clone has a single count. The gene calls are TRBV29-1 and TRBJ2-7; the match to TRBD1 covers 9 bases. Germline loops: CDR1 SQVTM, CDR2 ANQGSEA. The CDR3 is made up of 12 amino acids. J was trimmed by 2 bases and V by 8 bases; bases with no gene match: 4. CDR3 residues: CSLRDRAYEQYF. The CDR3 region has the DNA TGCAGCCTAAGGGACAGGGCCTACGAGCAGTACTTC.

This clone showed up just once. This chain joins TRBV5-5 and TRBJ2-2, with 8 bases fitting TRBD1. Germline values: CDR1 SGHKS, CDR2 YYEKEE (reference sequence). Germline trimming cut 3 bases from V and 6 bases from J; bases unmatched to any gene: 10. The CDR3 is 16 amino acids. In DNA, the CDR3 is TGTGCCAGCAGCTCCCCGGGACAGGTTAACCCCGGGGAGCTGTTTTTT. It is translated as CASSSPGQVNPGELFF.

The gene calls are TRBV5-1 and TRBJ1-1; TRBD1 agrees at 9 bases. Per the germline V gene, CDR1 is SGHRS and CDR2 is YFSETQ. The CDR3 has 14 residues. V lost 2 bases, J lost 3 bases, and 2 bases stayed unmatched. CDR3 sequence (DNA): TGCGCCAGCAGCTTTGGGACAGGGTACACTGAAGCTTTCTTT. Its protein product is CASSFGTGYTEAFF.

V usage is TRBV6-1 and J usage is TRBJ1-1; no firm D call. The ends were cut back, 2 bases at V and 3 bases at J, with 1 base in the middle. The CDR3 spans 11 residues. The germline V gene has CDR1 MNHNS and CDR2 SASEGT. The CDR3 nucleotides read TGTGCCAGCAGTGAATACACTGAAGCTTTCTTT. Protein sequence: CASSEYTEAFF.

Only one count was recorded for this clone. The gene calls are TRBV9 and TRBJ2-1; 12 bases agree with TRBD2. The CDR3 sequence is 15 residues long. V trimming: 2 bases; J trimming: 9 bases; junction bases outside the gene matches: 6. From germline, CDR1 is SGDLS and CDR2 YYNGEE. CDR3 DNA sequence: TGTGCCAGCAGCGTCGGACTAGCGGGAACAAGTGAGCAGTTCTTC. Translating gives CASSVGLAGTSEQFF.

This clone was found once. The chain links TRBV4-1 to TRBJ1-2; TRBD1 aligns across 8 bases. The ends lost 1 base at V and 6 bases at J; junction bases unmatched: 7. CDR3 length: 15 amino acids. Germline loops: CDR1 MGHRA, CDR2 YSYEKL. Here the CDR3 DNA reads TGCGCCAGCAGCCAAGCTGGACAGGGCGGGGATGGCTACACCTTC. Its translation: CASSQAGQGGDGYTF.

The CDR3 DNA reads TGTGCCAGCAGCCCCTTCGTCCGTGCCAGCGATAAGGGAGAGACCCAGTACTTC. This sequence encodes CASSPFVRASDKGETQYF. The V call is TRBV14, the J call TRBJ2-5; D is undetermined. Germline loops: CDR1 SGHDN, CDR2 FVKESK. The CDR3 runs 18 residues. Trimming removed 4 bases at V and 4 bases at J, with 25 bases between. Looking up the rest from reference TRBV14 and TRBJ2-5 gives the full variable domain: EAGVTQFPSHSVIEKGQTVTLRCDPISGHDNLYWYRRVMGKEIKFLLHFVKESKQDESGMPNNRFLAERTGGTYSTLKVQPAELEDSGVYFCASSPFVRASDKGETQYFGPGTRLLVL.

The chain uses TRBV19 and TRBJ2-1; 9 positions match TRBD2. Germline values: CDR1 LNHDA, CDR2 SQIVND (reference sequence). Trimming removed 3 bases from V and 4 bases from J; junction bases left unmatched: 7. The CDR3 length is 16 residues. For the CDR3, the DNA is TGTGCCAGTAGTATTTCGGGACTAGCAAGTTACAATGAGCAGTTCTTC. Amino acids: CASSISGLASYNEQFF.

The J gene is TRBJ2-7, the V gene TRBV4-1, with D possibly called TRBD1 or TRBD2 (5 bases each). The V gene's germline CDR1 is MGHRA and CDR2 YSYEKL. This CDR3 has 14 amino acids. Trimming cost V 2 bases and J 0 bases, with 8 bases left between them. CDR3 coding DNA: TGCGCCAGCAGCCAATGGGACGGCTCCTACGAGCAGTACTTC. Residues: CASSQWDGSYEQYF.